The rows below give T cell receptor beta chains drawn from one sample of a study of post-analysis software for immune sequencing data. In TCRdb, the PCR reads were re-called with MiXCR into one record per CDR3 protein. The repertoire holds 250,000 to 300,000 distinct CDR3 sequences, with about 38% as singletons. The sample taken for sequencing was blood. The receptor set was obtained from a girl aged 10 to 17 with multiple sclerosis. CDR3s include the opening cysteine and the closing phenylalanine or tryptophan. The order of the fields is D gene, J gene, clone size, V gene, CDR3 DNA, CDR3 protein. A D gene is named only where the DNA matches it firmly. For some rows the clone size is stated as once, few or many, or as a class when expanded; others skip it.

>TRBD1|TRBJ2-1|many|TRBV4-1
TGCGCCAGCAGCCAAGTGGGGACAGGGGGCGCGGATGAGCAGTTCTTC
CASSQVGTGGADEQFF
>NA|TRBJ1-1|NA|TRBV27
TGTGCCAGCAGTTTAGATCCCTTTGAAACTGAAGCTTTCTTT
CASSLDPFETEAFF
>NA|TRBJ2-1|few|TRBV5-1
TGCGCCAGCACCGGGGGATGGGCCTACAATGAGCAGTTCTTC
CASTGGWAYNEQFF
>TRBD1|TRBJ1-2|many|TRBV28
TGTGCCAGCAGTTCCATCGGACAGGAAGTTTCGGGGTATGGCTACACCTTC
CASSSIGQEVSGYGYTF
>NA|TRBJ2-7|NA|TRBV20-1
TGCAGTGCTAGGACTCGCTCCTACGAGCAGTACTTC
CSARTRSYEQYF
>NA|TRBJ2-1|many|TRBV6-2/TRBV6-3
TGTGCCAGCAGTTACTCGAACGGGGGTTTCTACAATGAGCAGTTCTTC
CASSYSNGGFYNEQFF
>TRBD1|TRBJ1-6|few|TRBV20-1
TGCAGTGCTAGAGAAGGGACAGGGAACAATTCACCCCTCCACTTT
CSAREGTGNNSPLHF
>TRBD2|TRBJ2-1|few|TRBV20-1
TGCAGTGCTAGCCGTGGGGGGGCCTACAATGAGCAGTTCTTC
CSASRGGAYNEQFF
>NA|TRBJ1-5|many|TRBV6-1
TGTGCCAGCAGTGAAGACAGGGTTCAGCCCCAGCATTTT
CASSEDRVQPQHF
>TRBD1|TRBJ2-5|NA|TRBV29-1
TGCAGCACATCACAGGGGGCGGAGACCCAGTACTTC
CSTSQGAETQYF